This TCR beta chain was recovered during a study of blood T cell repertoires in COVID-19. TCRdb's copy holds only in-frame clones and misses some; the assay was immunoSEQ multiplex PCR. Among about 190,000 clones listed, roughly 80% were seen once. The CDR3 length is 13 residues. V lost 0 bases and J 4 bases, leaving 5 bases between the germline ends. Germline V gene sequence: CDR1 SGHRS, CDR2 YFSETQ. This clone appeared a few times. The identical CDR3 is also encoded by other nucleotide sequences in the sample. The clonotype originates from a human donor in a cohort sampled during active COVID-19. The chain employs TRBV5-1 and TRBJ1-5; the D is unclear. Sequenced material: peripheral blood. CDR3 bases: TGCGCCAGCAGCTTGGATACAAATCAGCCCCAGCATTTT. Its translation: CASSLDTNQPQHF.